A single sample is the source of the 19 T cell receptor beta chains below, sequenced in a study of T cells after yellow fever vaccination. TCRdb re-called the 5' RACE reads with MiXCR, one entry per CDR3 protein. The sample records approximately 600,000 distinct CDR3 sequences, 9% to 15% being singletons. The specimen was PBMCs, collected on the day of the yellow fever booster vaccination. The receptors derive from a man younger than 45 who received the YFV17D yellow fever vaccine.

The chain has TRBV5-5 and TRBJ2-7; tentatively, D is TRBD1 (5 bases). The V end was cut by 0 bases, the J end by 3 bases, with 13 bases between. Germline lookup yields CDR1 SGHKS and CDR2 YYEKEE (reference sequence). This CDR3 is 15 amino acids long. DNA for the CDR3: TGTGCCAGCAGCTTGGCCAGGGTAGGGATCTACGAGCAGTACTTC. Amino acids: CASSLARVGIYEQYF.

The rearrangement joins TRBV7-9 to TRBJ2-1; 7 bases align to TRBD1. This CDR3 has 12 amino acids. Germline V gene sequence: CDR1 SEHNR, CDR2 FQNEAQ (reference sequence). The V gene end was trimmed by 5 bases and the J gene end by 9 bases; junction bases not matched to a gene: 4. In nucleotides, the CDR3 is TGTGCCAGCAGCAGACAGGGTAGTGAGCAGTTCTTC. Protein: CASSRQGSEQFF.

The CDR3 loop reads CASTWSAGGLNEQFF. The CDR3 DNA follows: TGTGCCAGCACTTGGAGCGCGGGAGGGCTCAATGAGCAGTTCTTC. The chain is built from TRBV25-1 and TRBJ2-1; 9 nucleotides align to TRBD2. The CDR3 is made up of 15 amino acids. Per germline, CDR1 MGHDK and CDR2 SYGVNS. V shed 7 bases and J 6 bases; nucleotides not matched to a gene: 10.

CDR3 residues: CASSPRVTDTQYF. CDR3 nucleotides: TGTGCCAGCTCACCACGGGTCACAGATACGCAGTATTTT. The V gene is TRBV18, the J gene TRBJ2-3; no clear D gene. CDR1 and CDR2 (germline): KGHSH, LQKENI. The CDR3 has 13 amino acids. V was shortened by 1 base and J by 2 bases, with 4 bases between the two germline ends.

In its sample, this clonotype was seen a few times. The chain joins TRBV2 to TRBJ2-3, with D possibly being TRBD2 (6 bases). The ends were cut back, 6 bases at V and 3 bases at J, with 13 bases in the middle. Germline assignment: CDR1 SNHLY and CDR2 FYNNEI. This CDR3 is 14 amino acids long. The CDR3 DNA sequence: TGTGCCAGCAGCCTGACTAGGCCTACAGATACGCAGTATTTT. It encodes CASSLTRPTDTQYF. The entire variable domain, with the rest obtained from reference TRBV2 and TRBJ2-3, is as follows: EPEVTQTPSHQVTQMGQEVILRCVPISNHLYFYWYRQILGQKVEFLVSFYNNEISEKSEIFDDQFSVERPDGSNFTLKIRSTKLEDSAMYFCASSLTRPTDTQYFGPGTRLTVL.

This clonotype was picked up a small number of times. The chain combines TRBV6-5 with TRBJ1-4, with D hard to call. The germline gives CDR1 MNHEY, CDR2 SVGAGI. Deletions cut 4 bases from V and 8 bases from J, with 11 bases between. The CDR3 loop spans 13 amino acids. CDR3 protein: CASSFGTDEKLFF. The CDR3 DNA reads TGTGCCAGCAGTTTCGGAACAGACGAAAAACTGTTTTTT.

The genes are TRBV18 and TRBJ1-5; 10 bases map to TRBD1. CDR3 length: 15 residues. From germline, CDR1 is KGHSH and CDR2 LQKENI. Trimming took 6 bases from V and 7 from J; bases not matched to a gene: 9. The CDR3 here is CASSPGTGARQPQHF. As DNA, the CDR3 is TGTGCCAGCTCCCCCGGGACAGGGGCGAGACAGCCCCAGCATTTT.

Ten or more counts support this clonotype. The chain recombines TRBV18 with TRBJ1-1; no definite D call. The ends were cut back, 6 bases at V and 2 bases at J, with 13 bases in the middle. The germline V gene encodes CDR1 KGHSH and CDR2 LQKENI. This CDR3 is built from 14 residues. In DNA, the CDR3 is TGTGCCAGCTCCCGCGGGCCTACTAACACTGAAGCTTTCTTT. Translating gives CASSRGPTNTEAFF.

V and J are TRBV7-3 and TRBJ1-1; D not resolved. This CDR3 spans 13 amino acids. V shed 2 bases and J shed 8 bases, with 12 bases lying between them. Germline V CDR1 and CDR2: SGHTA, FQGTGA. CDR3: CASSLDSEREAFF. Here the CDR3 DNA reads TGTGCCAGCAGCTTAGATTCCGAGCGGGAAGCTTTCTTT.

In DNA form, the CDR3 reads TGTGCCAGCAGCCCCGAGAGCTCCTATAATTCACCCCTCCACTTT. This sequence encodes CASSPESSYNSPLHF. The V gene is TRBV7-2, the J gene TRBJ1-6; no reliable D call. V was clipped by 5 bases and J by 0 bases, with 8 bases between them. The length of the CDR3 is 15 residues. The germline V gene encodes CDR1 SGHTA and CDR2 FQGNSA.

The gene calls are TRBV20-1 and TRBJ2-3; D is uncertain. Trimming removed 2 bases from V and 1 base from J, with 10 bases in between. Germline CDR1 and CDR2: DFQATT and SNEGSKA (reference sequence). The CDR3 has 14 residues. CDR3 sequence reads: CSARLVGGTDTQYF. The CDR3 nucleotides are TGCAGTGCTAGATTGGTCGGCGGCACAGATACGCAGTATTTT.

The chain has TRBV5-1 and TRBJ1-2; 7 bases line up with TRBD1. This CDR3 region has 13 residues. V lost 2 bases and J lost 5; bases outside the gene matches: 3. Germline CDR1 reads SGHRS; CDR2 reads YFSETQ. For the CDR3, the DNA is TGCGCCAGCAGCTTCGGACAGGAGTATGGCTACACCTTC. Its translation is CASSFGQEYGYTF.

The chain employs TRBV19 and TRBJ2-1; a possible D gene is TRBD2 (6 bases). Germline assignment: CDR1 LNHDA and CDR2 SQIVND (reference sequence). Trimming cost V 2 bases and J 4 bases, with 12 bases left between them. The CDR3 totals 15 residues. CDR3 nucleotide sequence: TGTGCCAGTAGTATATCCGGCGGGATTTACAATGAGCAGTTCTTC. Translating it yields CASSISGGIYNEQFF.

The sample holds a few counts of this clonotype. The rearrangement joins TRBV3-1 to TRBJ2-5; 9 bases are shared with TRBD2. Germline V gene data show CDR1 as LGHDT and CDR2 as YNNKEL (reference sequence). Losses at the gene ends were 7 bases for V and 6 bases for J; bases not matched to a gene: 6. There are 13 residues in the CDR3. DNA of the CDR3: TGTGCCAGCACCGGGACTAGCAGAAAGACCCAGTACTTC. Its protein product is CASTGTSRKTQYF.

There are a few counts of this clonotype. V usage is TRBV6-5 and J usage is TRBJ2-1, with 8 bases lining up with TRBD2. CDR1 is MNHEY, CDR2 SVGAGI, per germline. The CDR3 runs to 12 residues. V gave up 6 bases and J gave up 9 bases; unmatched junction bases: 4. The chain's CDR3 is CASRITSGEQFF. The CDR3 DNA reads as TGTGCCAGCAGAATCACTAGCGGTGAGCAGTTCTTC.

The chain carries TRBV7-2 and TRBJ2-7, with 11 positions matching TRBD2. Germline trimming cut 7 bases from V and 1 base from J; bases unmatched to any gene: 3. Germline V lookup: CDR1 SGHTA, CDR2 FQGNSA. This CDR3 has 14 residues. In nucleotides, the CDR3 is TGTGCCAGCACTAGACTAGCGGGATCCTACGAGCAGTACTTC. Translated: CASTRLAGSYEQYF.

CDR3 amino acids: CASMDSLIEAFF. The CDR3 DNA follows: TGTGCCAGCATGGACAGCCTAATTGAAGCTTTCTTT. V usage is TRBV28 and J usage is TRBJ1-1; maybe TRBD1 (6 bases). Germline assignment: CDR1 MDHEN and CDR2 SYDVKM. The CDR3 extends over 12 amino acids. V gave up 7 bases and J gave up 7 bases, with 13 bases separating them.

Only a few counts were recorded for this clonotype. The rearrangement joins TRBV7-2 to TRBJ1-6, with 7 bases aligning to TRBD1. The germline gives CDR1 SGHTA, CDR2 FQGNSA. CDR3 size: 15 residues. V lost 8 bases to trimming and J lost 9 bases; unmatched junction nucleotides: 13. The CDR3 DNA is TGTGCCAGCGGAAACTCCGGGACAGTCTCTTCACCCCTCCACTTT. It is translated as CASGNSGTVSSPLHF.

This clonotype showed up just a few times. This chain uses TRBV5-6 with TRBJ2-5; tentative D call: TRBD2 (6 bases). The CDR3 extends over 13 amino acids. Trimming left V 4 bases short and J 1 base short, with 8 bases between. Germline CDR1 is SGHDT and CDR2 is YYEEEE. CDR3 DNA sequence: TGTGCCAGCAGCACGGGACTCCAAGAGACCCAGTACTTC. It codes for CASSTGLQETQYF.